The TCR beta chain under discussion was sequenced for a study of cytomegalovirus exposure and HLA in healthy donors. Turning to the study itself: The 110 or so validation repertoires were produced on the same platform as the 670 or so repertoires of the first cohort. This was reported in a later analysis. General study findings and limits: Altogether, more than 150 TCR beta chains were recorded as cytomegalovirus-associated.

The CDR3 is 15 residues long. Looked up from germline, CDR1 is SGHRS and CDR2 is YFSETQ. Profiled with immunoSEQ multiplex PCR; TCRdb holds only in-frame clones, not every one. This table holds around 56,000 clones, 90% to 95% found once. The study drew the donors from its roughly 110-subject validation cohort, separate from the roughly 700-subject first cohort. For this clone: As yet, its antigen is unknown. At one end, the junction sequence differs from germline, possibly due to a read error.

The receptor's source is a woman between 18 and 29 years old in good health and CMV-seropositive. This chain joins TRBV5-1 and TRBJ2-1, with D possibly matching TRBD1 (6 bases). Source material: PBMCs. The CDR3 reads CASSSSDRSSNEQFF. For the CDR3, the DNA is TGCGCCAGCAGCTCTTCCGACAGGTCCTCCAATGAGCAGTTCTTC.